The 8 T cell receptor beta chains listed next were all sequenced from one sample in a study of T-cell memory formation after mild COVID-19. Each CDR3 protein gets one entry after TCRdb re-called the 5' RACE reads with MiXCR. This table has approximately 480,000 distinct CDR3 sequences, roughly 20% appearing once. The sequencing sample was made of PBMCs or a T cell subset sorted from them (not recorded which). Receptor source: an adult woman who had mild COVID-19 (a few samples of this study predate the infection). Cell type and time point are not known.

A single count supports this clonotype. The chain combines TRBV4-2 with TRBJ2-7, with TRBD1 matching over 9 bases. The V and J ends lost 4 bases and 3 bases, in that order; junction bases with no gene match: 4. Germline values: CDR1 LGHNA, CDR2 YNFKEQ. CDR3 size: 14 residues. CDR3 residues: CASSLQGQGYEQYF. The CDR3 DNA is TGTGCCAGCAGCCTGCAGGGACAGGGCTACGAGCAGTACTTC.

The chain is built from TRBV5-1 and TRBJ2-1; 9 bases agree with TRBD2. V shed 3 bases, J shed 4 bases, and the junction held 8 bases outside the gene matches. The germline gives CDR1 SGHRS, CDR2 YFSETQ. The CDR3 runs to 16 residues. The CDR3: CASSYLSSGEYNEQFF. The CDR3 DNA sequence: TGCGCCAGCAGCTATTTGTCTAGCGGGGAATACAATGAGCAGTTCTTC.

This sequence joins TRBV5-1 and TRBJ2-2; TRBD1 agrees at 7 bases. The CDR3 loop spans 13 amino acids. From germline, CDR1 is SGHRS and CDR2 YFSETQ. The trim removed 3 bases at V and 8 bases at J, leaving 4 bases unmatched. The DNA for the CDR3 is TGCGCCAGCAGCTCAGACAGGGTGGGGGAGCTGTTTTTT. Its translation is CASSSDRVGELFF.

In its sample, this clonotype was seen many times. V is TRBV7-2 and J is TRBJ1-5, with no clear D. CDR1 and CDR2 (germline): SGHTA, FQGNSA. The V end was cut by 5 bases, the J end by 11 bases, with 16 bases between. CDR3 length: 13 residues. The CDR3 loop reads CASSRTELGSQHF. The CDR3, as DNA: TGTGCCAGCAGCCGAACGGAGCTGGGGTCCCAGCATTTT.

This rearrangement joins TRBV5-1 to TRBJ2-3, with 7 positions matching TRBD2. V shed 4 bases, J shed 2 bases, and the junction held 10 bases outside the gene matches. This CDR3 has 16 amino acids. Germline lookup yields CDR1 SGHRS and CDR2 YFSETQ. CDR3 sequence reads: CASSHSVGGPTDTQYF. The CDR3 bases are TGCGCCAGCAGCCATAGCGTGGGAGGGCCCACAGATACGCAGTATTTT.

The CDR3 region has the DNA TGCAGTGCTAGGGGAACCGGGACAGGGATTGAAGCTTTCTTT. This translates into CSARGTGTGIEAFF. The V gene is TRBV20-1, the J gene TRBJ1-1, with TRBD1 matching over 9 bases. V lost 3 bases, J lost 7 bases, and 9 bases stayed unmatched. Germline-derived CDR1 and CDR2 are DFQATT and SNEGSKA (reference sequence). The CDR3 is made up of 14 amino acids.

This chain uses TRBV7-9 with TRBJ2-5, with 9 nucleotides matching TRBD2. Germline CDR1 reads SEHNR; CDR2 reads FQNEAQ (reference sequence). Trimming cost V 3 bases and J 5 bases; bases outside gene matches: 10. This CDR3 spans 16 amino acids. The CDR3 sequence is CASSLSSGGPGETQYF. CDR3 sequence (DNA): TGTGCCAGCAGCTTGTCCAGCGGGGGGCCGGGGGAGACCCAGTACTTC.

The chain uses TRBV23-1 and TRBJ2-7; D is unclear. TRBV23-1 is classed as an ORF, of uncertain function. The CDR3 extends over 16 amino acids. V lost 4 bases and J 0 bases, leaving 16 bases between the germline ends. In DNA, the CDR3 is TGCGCCAGCAGTCCACACTGGCCCCCGGACTCCTACGAGCAGTACTTC. Its protein is CASSPHWPPDSYEQYF.